These T cell receptor beta chains were read from a single sample in a study of early T cells in non-severe SARS-CoV-2 infection. MiXCR was run by TCRdb on the 5' RACE reads, yielding one entry per CDR3 protein. Seen here are around 83,000 distinct CDR3 sequences, 8% to 13% observed once, and the top ten hold around 8%. Here the sequenced sample was whole blood, taken at baseline. The receptors originated from an adult who was a healthcare worker with PCR-confirmed SARS-CoV-2 infection or an uninfected control (not recorded which). CDR3s include the opening cysteine and the closing phenylalanine or tryptophan. D genes are given only for firm matches. Some rows mark clone size as missing; the rest say once, few, many or name a class of expanded clone.

v_gene: TRBV12-3/TRBV12-4; abundance: -; d_gene: -; j_gene: TRBJ2-7; CDR3aa: CASSYRPPSSYEQYF; CDR3nt: TGTGCCAGCAGTTATCGACCCCCGAGCTCCTACGAGCAGTACTTC
v_gene: TRBV12-3/TRBV12-4; abundance: few; d_gene: -; j_gene: TRBJ1-5; CDR3aa: CASSFSGGEPQHF; CDR3nt: TGTGCCAGCAGTTTTTCTGGGGGCGAGCCCCAGCATTTT
v_gene: TRBV28; abundance: many; d_gene: -; j_gene: TRBJ2-7; CDR3aa: CASTAPQGRSYEQYF; CDR3nt: TGTGCCAGCACCGCCCCACAGGGCCGGAGCTACGAGCAGTACTTC
v_gene: TRBV6-1; abundance: few; d_gene: TRBD1; j_gene: TRBJ1-1; CDR3aa: CATEGGQGGGTEAFF; CDR3nt: TGTGCCACCGAGGGAGGACAGGGCGGGGGTACTGAAGCTTTCTTT
v_gene: TRBV6-5; abundance: few; d_gene: -; j_gene: TRBJ1-2; CDR3aa: CASSDPPGQNGYTF; CDR3nt: TGTGCCAGCAGTGACCCCCCCGGACAGAATGGCTACACCTTC
v_gene: TRBV7-3; abundance: few; d_gene: -; j_gene: TRBJ2-7; CDR3aa: CASSPTPGGYEQYF; CDR3nt: TGTGCCAGCAGCCCGACCCCAGGTGGGTACGAGCAGTACTTC
v_gene: TRBV9; abundance: few; d_gene: -; j_gene: TRBJ2-7; CDR3aa: CASSVEGSDREQYF; CDR3nt: TGTGCCAGCAGCGTAGAGGGTAGCGACCGCGAGCAGTACTTC
v_gene: TRBV7-2; abundance: -; d_gene: -; j_gene: TRBJ1-2; CDR3aa: CASSLRANYGYTF; CDR3nt: TGTGCCAGCAGCTTAAGGGCTAACTATGGCTACACCTTC
v_gene: TRBV4-1; abundance: many; d_gene: TRBD2; j_gene: TRBJ2-2; CDR3aa: CASSNGLAGVSWELFF; CDR3nt: TGCGCCAGCAGCAACGGACTAGCGGGAGTTAGCTGGGAGCTGTTTTTT
v_gene: TRBV2; abundance: -; d_gene: -; j_gene: TRBJ1-3; CDR3aa: CASRIDPGNTIYF; CDR3nt: TGTGCCAGCAGAATAGACCCTGGAAACACCATATATTTT
v_gene: TRBV7-2; abundance: -; d_gene: TRBD1; j_gene: TRBJ2-7; CDR3aa: CASSPTGPLYEQYF; CDR3nt: TGTGCCAGCAGCCCGACAGGGCCTCTGTACGAGCAGTACTTC
v_gene: TRBV20-1; abundance: few; d_gene: TRBD2; j_gene: TRBJ2-1; CDR3aa: CSARVLAGVSYNEQFF; CDR3nt: TGCAGTGCTAGAGTGCTAGCGGGAGTTTCCTACAATGAGCAGTTCTTC
v_gene: TRBV9; abundance: -; d_gene: -; j_gene: TRBJ2-2; CDR3aa: CASSVEHTGELFF; CDR3nt: TGTGCCAGCAGCGTAGAACACACCGGGGAGCTGTTTTTT
v_gene: TRBV27; abundance: -; d_gene: -; j_gene: TRBJ2-1; CDR3aa: CASSLTPLWGARSNEQFF; CDR3nt: TGTGCCAGCAGTTTAACGCCCCTCTGGGGGGCTAGGTCTAATGAGCAGTTCTTC
v_gene: TRBV9; abundance: -; d_gene: TRBD2; j_gene: TRBJ2-2; CDR3aa: CASSLSGSVTGELFF; CDR3nt: TGTGCCAGCAGTTTAAGCGGGAGCGTCACCGGGGAGCTGTTTTTT
v_gene: TRBV14; abundance: few; d_gene: TRBD2; j_gene: TRBJ2-1; CDR3aa: CASSRPVTSECNEQFF; CDR3nt: TGTGCCAGCAGCCGGCCCGTCACTAGCGAGTGCAATGAGCAGTTCTTC
v_gene: TRBV20-1; abundance: many; d_gene: -; j_gene: TRBJ2-5; CDR3aa: CSARPPVTSQETQYF; CDR3nt: TGCAGTGCTAGACCGCCAGTGACTAGCCAAGAGACCCAGTACTTC
v_gene: TRBV6-5; abundance: many; d_gene: -; j_gene: TRBJ2-1; CDR3aa: CASSYQGRQFF; CDR3nt: TGTGCCAGCAGTTACCAGGGTAGACAGTTCTTC
v_gene: TRBV20-1; abundance: many; d_gene: TRBD2; j_gene: TRBJ2-1; CDR3aa: CSARDGLVNEQFF; CDR3nt: TGCAGTGCTAGAGATGGACTAGTCAATGAGCAGTTCTTC
v_gene: TRBV5-1; abundance: -; d_gene: -; j_gene: TRBJ2-5; CDR3aa: CASMAQETQYF; CDR3nt: TGCGCCAGCATGGCTCAAGAGACCCAGTACTTC
v_gene: TRBV10-3; abundance: -; d_gene: -; j_gene: TRBJ1-4; CDR3aa: CAISASGQTNEKLFF; CDR3nt: TGTGCCATCAGTGCCTCCGGGCAAACTAATGAAAAACTGTTTTTT
v_gene: TRBV28; abundance: few; d_gene: -; j_gene: TRBJ1-4; CDR3aa: CASSSHEGGNEKLFF; CDR3nt: TGTGCCAGCAGTTCCCACGAGGGGGGGAATGAAAAACTGTTTTTT
v_gene: TRBV4-1; abundance: few; d_gene: -; j_gene: TRBJ2-2; CDR3aa: CASSQVDLGFSTGELFF; CDR3nt: TGCGCCAGCAGCCAAGTTGATTTGGGATTCAGCACCGGGGAGCTGTTTTTT
v_gene: TRBV29-1; abundance: few; d_gene: TRBD2; j_gene: TRBJ2-7; CDR3aa: CSVAGTGTSGSYEQYF; CDR3nt: TGCAGCGTGGCCGGGACAGGAACTAGCGGGAGTTACGAGCAGTACTTC
v_gene: TRBV11-2; abundance: few; d_gene: TRBD1; j_gene: TRBJ2-2; CDR3aa: CASSLRDRDTGELFF; CDR3nt: TGTGCCAGCAGCTTAAGGGACAGGGACACCGGGGAGCTGTTTTTT
v_gene: TRBV2; abundance: many; d_gene: -; j_gene: TRBJ2-7; CDR3aa: CASDRGTNYEQYF; CDR3nt: TGTGCCAGCGATCGGGGCACAAACTACGAGCAGTACTTC
v_gene: TRBV9; abundance: -; d_gene: TRBD2; j_gene: TRBJ2-5; CDR3aa: CASSFGTSGETQYF; CDR3nt: TGTGCCAGCAGCTTCGGGACTAGCGGAGAGACCCAGTACTTC
v_gene: TRBV6-2/TRBV6-3; abundance: many; d_gene: -; j_gene: TRBJ2-1; CDR3aa: CASSYSHGLGVYNEQFF; CDR3nt: TGTGCCAGCAGTTACTCCCATGGGCTAGGGGTCTACAATGAGCAGTTCTTC
v_gene: TRBV11-2; abundance: -; d_gene: TRBD1; j_gene: TRBJ2-5; CDR3aa: CASSLQGAGFGYF; CDR3nt: TGTGCCAGCAGCTTACAGGGGGCTGGTTTCGGGTACTTC
v_gene: TRBV6-1; abundance: many; d_gene: -; j_gene: TRBJ2-3; CDR3aa: CASSRGTTDTQYF; CDR3nt: TGTGCCAGCAGTCGCGGGACAACAGATACGCAGTATTTT
v_gene: TRBV7-2; abundance: few; d_gene: -; j_gene: TRBJ1-2; CDR3aa: CATSPDLYYGYTF; CDR3nt: TGTGCCACCTCCCCCGATCTGTACTATGGCTACACCTTC
v_gene: TRBV27; abundance: few; d_gene: -; j_gene: TRBJ2-5; CDR3aa: CASSATLAGRETQYF; CDR3nt: TGTGCCAGCAGCGCGACCCTAGCTGGGCGAGAGACCCAGTACTTC
v_gene: TRBV2; abundance: few; d_gene: TRBD1; j_gene: TRBJ2-2; CDR3aa: CASSRDRDTGELFF; CDR3nt: TGTGCCAGCAGCCGAGACAGGGATACCGGGGAGCTGTTTTTT
v_gene: TRBV6-5; abundance: many; d_gene: -; j_gene: TRBJ1-2; CDR3aa: CASSASTRYGYTF; CDR3nt: TGTGCCAGCAGCGCCTCGACCCGCTATGGCTACACCTTC
v_gene: TRBV12-3/TRBV12-4; abundance: many; d_gene: -; j_gene: TRBJ2-1; CDR3aa: CASSSLDNEQFF; CDR3nt: TGTGCCAGCAGTTCTCTCGACAATGAGCAGTTCTTC
v_gene: TRBV5-4; abundance: -; d_gene: -; j_gene: TRBJ2-7; CDR3aa: CASSSDTLGEQYF; CDR3nt: TGTGCCAGCAGCTCTGACACCCTGGGGGAGCAGTACTTC
v_gene: TRBV11-2; abundance: few; d_gene: -; j_gene: TRBJ2-7; CDR3aa: CASSLGPAFYEQYF; CDR3nt: TGTGCCAGCAGCTTGGGACCAGCATTCTACGAGCAGTACTTC
v_gene: TRBV4-2; abundance: -; d_gene: -; j_gene: TRBJ1-2; CDR3aa: CASSQGRAQESYGYTF; CDR3nt: TGTGCCAGCAGCCAAGGCAGGGCCCAGGAATCGTATGGCTACACCTTC
v_gene: TRBV25-1; abundance: -; d_gene: -; j_gene: TRBJ2-5; CDR3aa: CASTRRSGETQYF; CDR3nt: TGTGCCAGCACCAGGAGGAGTGGGGAGACCCAGTACTTC
v_gene: TRBV20-1; abundance: -; d_gene: TRBD2; j_gene: TRBJ2-1; CDR3aa: CSATGLAGEYNEQFF; CDR3nt: TGCAGTGCTACGGGACTAGCGGGAGAGTACAATGAGCAGTTCTTC
v_gene: TRBV4-1; abundance: many; d_gene: TRBD1; j_gene: TRBJ1-1; CDR3aa: CASSPAGQPVEAFF; CDR3nt: TGCGCCAGCAGCCCCGCGGGACAGCCGGTTGAAGCTTTCTTT